The rows below give T cell receptor beta chains drawn from one sample of a study of shared clonotypes between healthy human individuals. TCRdb's copy holds only in-frame clones and misses some; the assay was immunoSEQ multiplex PCR. The sample has approximately 320,000 clones, around 86% seen once. Sample: memory CD8+ T cells sorted from blood. Receptors originate from a man between 18 and 35 years old in good health. Both conserved end residues are part of each CDR3. A D gene is named only where the DNA matches it firmly. Clone size, where shown, is once, few, many, or a class for clones that have expanded.

TRBJ1-1 TRBD1 TRBV6-5 . CASSYPEDRARAFF TGTGCCAGCAGTTACCCCGAGGACAGGGCCAGGGCTTTCTTT
TRBJ2-7 . TRBV7-9 . CASSSSSYEQYF TGTGCCAGCAGCTCTTCCAGTTACGAGCAGTACTTC
TRBJ1-1 . TRBV6-6 once CASRAGDWTEAFF TGTGCCAGCAGGGCGGGGGATTGGACTGAAGCTTTCTTT
TRBJ2-2 . TRBV25-1 once CASSVVAGTGELFF TGTGCCAGCAGTGTAGTAGCTGGCACCGGGGAGCTGTTTTTT
TRBJ2-2 . TRBV2 few CASNGDLNTGELFF TGTGCCAGCAATGGGGATTTGAACACCGGGGAGCTGTTTTTT
TRBJ1-1 TRBD1 TRBV6-5 once CASSYRIRQGTEAFF TGTGCCAGCAGTTACCGGATAAGACAGGGGACTGAAGCTTTCTTT
TRBJ2-7 . TRBV18 . CASSLNRDSSYEQYF TGTGCCAGCTCACTAAATAGGGATAGCTCCTACGAGCAGTACTTC
TRBJ2-2 . TRBV29-1 . CSVEAGRQGNTGELFF TGCAGCGTTGAGGCGGGGCGGCAGGGGAACACCGGGGAGCTGTTTTTT
TRBJ2-1 . TRBV7-8 . CASSLGRSGLYNEQFF TGTGCCAGCAGCTTAGGTAGGAGCGGGCTGTACAATGAGCAGTTCTTC
TRBJ1-2 . TRBV13 . CASSPGTAIRLGYGYTF TGTGCCAGCAGCCCCGGGACGGCGATAAGGTTGGGCTATGGCTACACCTTC
TRBJ1-5 TRBD1 TRBV10-3 few CAINTGDSNQPQHF TGTGCCATCAACACAGGGGATAGCAATCAGCCCCAGCATTTT
TRBJ1-2 . TRBV4-2 . CASSPGGINGYTF TGTGCCAGCAGCCCGGGGGGCATAAATGGCTACACCTTC
TRBJ2-7 . TRBV10-3 . CAISELALRGATGEQYF TGTGCCATCAGTGAGCTTGCTCTGCGCGGGGCCACTGGCGAGCAGTACTTC
TRBJ1-5 . TRBV7-6 . CASSLAVWGGPQHF TGTGCCAGCAGCTTAGCAGTTTGGGGTGGGCCCCAGCATTTT
TRBJ1-1 . TRBV7-9 . CASSSGQLYEAFF TGTGCCAGCAGCTCCGGACAGTTATATGAAGCTTTCTTT
TRBJ2-3 . TRBV30 once CAWSPLDTVGTDTQYF TGTGCCTGGAGTCCTTTGGACACTGTGGGCACAGATACGCAGTATTTT
TRBJ2-1 TRBD2 TRBV9 . CASSERRLAGGYNEQFF TGTGCCAGCAGCGAGAGGCGACTAGCGGGAGGGTACAATGAGCAGTTCTTC
TRBJ2-7 . TRBV4-3 . CASSQDVGEWSYEQYF TGCGCCAGCAGCCAAGATGTGGGGGAGTGGTCCTACGAGCAGTACTTC
TRBJ2-3 . TRBV28 . CASSPSASTDTQYF TGTGCCAGCAGTCCGTCCGCTAGCACAGATACGCAGTATTTT
TRBJ2-7 . TRBV4-1 . CASSLRQTYEQYF TGCGCCAGCAGCCTCAGACAGACCTACGAGCAGTACTTC
TRBJ2-7 TRBD1 TRBV28 . CASSLMDRGVGQYF TGTGCCAGCAGCCTAATGGACAGGGGAGTTGGGCAGTACTTC
TRBJ2-5 TRBD1 TRBV11-2 . CASSPRDRGLETQYF TGTGCCAGCAGCCCGAGGGACAGGGGGCTGGAGACCCAGTACTTC
TRBJ2-7 . TRBV7-4 few CASSSLGGRWEQYF TGTGCCAGCAGCTCCTTGGGGGGCCGGTGGGAGCAGTACTTC
TRBJ2-5 TRBD1 TRBV9 . CASSTGTGQETQYF TGTGCCAGCAGCACTGGGACAGGACAAGAGACCCAGTACTTC
TRBJ1-1 . TRBV6-1 . CASSEGPQAFF TGTGCCAGCAGTGAAGGCCCTCAAGCTTTCTTT
TRBJ1-1 . TRBV25-1 . CASSHGRRHMNTEAFF TGTGCCAGCTCTCATGGGAGACGACATATGAACACTGAAGCTTTCTTT
TRBJ2-3 TRBD2 TRBV27 . CASSGTSGKQFPTDTQYF TGTGCCAGCAGTGGGACTAGCGGGAAGCAGTTTCCCACAGATACGCAGTATTTT
TRBJ2-7 . TRBV12-2 once CASRLPIGWAWYF TGTGCAAGTCGCTTACCCATAGGTTGGGCCTGGTACTTC
TRBJ1-6 TRBD1 TRBV11-2 . CASSNKGQGLYSPLHF TGTGCCAGCAGCAATAAGGGACAGGGTTTGTATTCACCCCTCCACTTT
TRBJ1-4 . TRBV7-9 . CASSLALGLLGEKLFF TGTGCCAGCAGCTTAGCGCTTGGGCTGTTGGGTGAAAAACTGTTTTTT
TRBJ2-7 TRBD2 TRBV5-1 . CASSLSSGGSYEQYF TGCGCCAGCAGCTTGTCTAGCGGGGGCTCCTACGAGCAGTACTTC
TRBJ2-3 . TRBV6-6 . CASSYSGPAADTQYF TGTGCCAGCAGTTACTCGGGCCCGGCGGCAGATACGCAGTATTTT
TRBJ2-1 TRBD2 TRBV7-8 . CASSMGLAGVFSYNEQFF TGTGCCAGCAGCATGGGACTAGCGGGGGTATTCTCCTACAATGAGCAGTTCTTC
TRBJ2-2 TRBD2 TRBV6-5 . CASSWDYTSGELFF TGTGCCAGCAGCTGGGACTACACTTCCGGGGAGCTGTTTTTT
TRBJ2-1 . TRBV4-1 few CASSQEGVSEGSNNEQFF TGCGCCAGCAGCCAAGAGGGAGTCTCGGAGGGGAGTAACAATGAGCAGTTCTTC
TRBJ2-7 TRBD1 TRBV5-6 . CASSLRRQGYEQYF TGTGCCAGCAGCTTGAGGAGACAGGGCTACGAGCAGTACTTC
TRBJ2-2 TRBD1 TRBV18 few CASSPIESGTENTGELFF TGTGCCAGCTCACCAATCGAGTCCGGGACAGAGAACACCGGGGAGCTGTTTTTT
TRBJ2-2 . TRBV2 . CASSDRLNTGELFF TGTGCCAGCAGTGACAGGTTGAACACCGGGGAGCTGTTTTTT
TRBJ2-7 . TRBV4-2 . CASSQERDGSYEQYF TGTGCCAGCAGCCAAGAGAGGGACGGATCCTACGAGCAGTACTTC
TRBJ2-1 TRBD2 TRBV27 . CASSGASGRWPEEDEQFF TGTGCCAGCAGTGGAGCTAGCGGGCGATGGCCGGAGGAGGATGAGCAGTTCTTC
TRBJ2-5 TRBD2 TRBV9 many CASSVLSGGIQETQYF TGTGCCAGCAGCGTACTTAGCGGGGGGATTCAAGAGACCCAGTACTTC
TRBJ2-7 . TRBV6-1 . CASSERGPFYEQYF TGTGCCAGCAGTGAAAGGGGCCCATTCTACGAGCAGTACTTC
TRBJ2-3 . TRBV11-2 . CASSLLTISTDTQYF TGTGCCAGCAGCTTACTGACTATCAGCACAGATACGCAGTATTTT